This T cell receptor (beta chain) originates from a study of PD-1 blockade in classical Hodgkin lymphoma. Study-level results: A significant rise in TCR diversity was seen by C4D1 for CD4+ cells but not for CD8+ cells. Whoever responded completely had baseline diversity much like that seen in newly diagnosed patients.

Clones were sequenced by immunoSEQ multiplex PCR, and TCRdb holds only the in-frame ones, with some missing. The sample yields 41,000 or so clones, 69% seen once. Documented time point: cycle 4 day 1 (C4D1), after 5 to 7 weeks of nivolumab. No patient escaped relapse after autologous stem cell transplantation, and brentuximab vedotin exposure varied. Complete response, partial response or progressive disease was recorded as best response. This CDR3 is 13 amino acids long. Trimming shortened V by 0 bases and J by 8 bases, and 10 bases separated the two germline ends. CDR1 and CDR2 from the germline V gene are SGHDN and FVKESK. This clone occurred once. Its target is not known.

The sequencing used peripheral blood mononuclear cells (PBMCs), collected before the fourth cycle of nivolumab. The sequence derives from a human donor with classical Hodgkin lymphoma. The chain couples TRBV14 to TRBJ1-2, with D tentatively TRBD1 (5 bases). The CDR3, as DNA: TGTGCCAGCAGCCAAGAACCAGGGCTAGGCTACACCTTC. Amino acid sequence: CASSQEPGLGYTF.